This TCR beta chain was identified during a study of beta chain features in type 1 diabetes. Trimming removed 0 bases from V and 5 bases from J, with 19 bases in between. Germline V lookup: CDR1 SQVTM, CDR2 ANQGSEA. CDR3 length: 16 amino acids. There are a few counts of this clone. No antigen is known for it. General study results and limits: Comparison showed that naive, central memory and Treg TCRB repertoires appeared more similar among patients than among healthy donors. For TCRB rearrangement, an influence of HLA type remained unresolved here. Type 1 diabetes patients had fewer VDJ junction insertions and more deletions. Type 1 diabetes patients had moderately but significantly shorter TCRB CDR3s in all four CD4+ subsets.

Every isolated RNA sample was fully reverse transcribed, so sequencing captured expressed TCRB transcripts. Assay: immunoSEQ multiplex PCR; the TCRdb copy retains only in-frame clones and omits some. Counted here are under 300,000 clones, 16% occurring once; the ten biggest clones make up 0.065% to 0.095%. Once sorted, every population was more than 95% pure. This receptor was identified in a man aged 25 to 45 with type 1 diabetes. The chain employs TRBV29-1 and TRBJ2-5, with a weak D call TRBD1 (5 bases). The sequenced sample consisted of naive CD4+ T cells from blood. The CDR3 loop is CSVEDQGRALGETQYF. The DNA of the CDR3 is TGCAGCGTTGAAGATCAGGGCAGGGCCTTGGGGGAGACCCAGTACTTC.